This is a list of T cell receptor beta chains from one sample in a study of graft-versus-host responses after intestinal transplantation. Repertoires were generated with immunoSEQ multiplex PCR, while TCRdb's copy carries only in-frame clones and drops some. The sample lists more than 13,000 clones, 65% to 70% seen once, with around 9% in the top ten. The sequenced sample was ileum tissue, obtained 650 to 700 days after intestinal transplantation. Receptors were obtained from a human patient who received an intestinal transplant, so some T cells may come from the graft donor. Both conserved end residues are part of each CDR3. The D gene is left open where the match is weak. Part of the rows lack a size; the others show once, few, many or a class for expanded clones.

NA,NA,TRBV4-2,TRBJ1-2,CASSQGGGWSNYGYTF,TGTGCCAGCAGCCAAGGGGGGGGCTGGAGTAACTATGGCTACACCTTC
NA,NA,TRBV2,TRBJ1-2,CASSEALRGMFGYTF,TGTGCCAGCAGTGAAGCGCTTCGGGGGATGTTTGGCTACACCTTC
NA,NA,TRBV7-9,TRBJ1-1,CASSEAGKGTEAFF,TGTGCCAGCAGCGAGGCGGGGAAGGGCACTGAAGCTTTCTTT
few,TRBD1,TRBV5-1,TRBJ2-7,CASSPMGQGEQYF,TGCGCCAGCAGCCCCATGGGACAGGGCGAGCAGTACTTC
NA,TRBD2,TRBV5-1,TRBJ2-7,CASSLAAGVSYEQYF,TGCGCCAGCAGCTTGGCCGCGGGGGTTTCCTACGAGCAGTACTTC
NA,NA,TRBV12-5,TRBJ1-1,CASGPNTEAFF,TGTGCTAGTGGTCCAAACACTGAAGCTTTCTTT
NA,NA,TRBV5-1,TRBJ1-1,CASSRGNTEAFF,TGCGCCAGCAGCCGAGGGAACACTGAAGCTTTCTTT
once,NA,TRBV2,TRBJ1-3,CASLPRGGRSGNTIYF,TGTGCCAGCCTCCCTCGGGGGGGAAGATCTGGAAACACCATATATTTT
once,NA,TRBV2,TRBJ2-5,CASAYVRREETQYF,TGTGCCAGCGCGTACGTGCGTCGGGAGGAGACCCAGTACTTC
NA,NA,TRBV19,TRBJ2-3,CASSKMSPGLLTDTQYF,TGTGCCAGTAGCAAAATGTCACCGGGACTTCTAACAGATACGCAGTATTTT
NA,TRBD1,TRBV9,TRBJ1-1,CASSNPYRGMSEAFF,TGTGCCAGCAGCAATCCTTACAGGGGTATGAGTGAAGCTTTCTTT
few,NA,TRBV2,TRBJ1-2,CASSASPYGYTF,TGTGCCAGCAGTGCTTCCCCTTATGGCTACACCTTC
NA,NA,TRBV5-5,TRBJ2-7,CASSFRDTYEQYF,TGTGCCAGCAGCTTCCGGGACACCTACGAGCAGTACTTC
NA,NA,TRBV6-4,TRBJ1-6,CASSDKGGGSPLHF,TGTGCCAGCAGTGACAAGGGAGGGGGTTCACCCCTCCACTTT
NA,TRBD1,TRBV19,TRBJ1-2,CASSNLQGQGEEANYGYTF,TGTGCCAGTAGTAACTTACAGGGACAGGGAGAAGAGGCTAACTATGGCTACACCTTC
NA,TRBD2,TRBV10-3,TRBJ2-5,CAISHRLGLAGGPQETQYF,TGTGCCATCTCCCACCGACTAGGACTAGCGGGGGGGCCGCAAGAGACCCAGTACTTC
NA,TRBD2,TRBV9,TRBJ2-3,CASSPGGSGGATDTQYF,TGTGCCAGCAGCCCTGGAGGTAGCGGGGGGGCCACAGATACGCAGTATTTT
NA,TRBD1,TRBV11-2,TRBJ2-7,CASSFGQGREQYF,TGTGCCAGCAGCTTCGGACAGGGGAGGGAGCAGTACTTC
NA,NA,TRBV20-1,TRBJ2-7,CSAARGDEQYF,TGCAGTGCTGCCAGGGGGGACGAGCAGTACTTC
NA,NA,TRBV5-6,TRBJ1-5,CASSLFSSGGNNQPQHF,TGTGCCAGCAGCTTGTTCAGTTCAGGAGGGAACAATCAGCCCCAGCATTTT
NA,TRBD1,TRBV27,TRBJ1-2,CASSWTGNYGYTF,TGTGCCAGCAGTTGGACAGGGAACTATGGCTACACCTTC
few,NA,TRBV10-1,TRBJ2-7,CASSRGQGYEQYF,TGCGCCAGTTCCCGGGGTCAAGGTTACGAGCAGTACTTC
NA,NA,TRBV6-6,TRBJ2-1,CASSRSEGQFF,TGTGCCAGCAGTAGATCGGAGGGGCAGTTCTTC
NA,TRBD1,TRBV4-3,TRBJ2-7,CASSQGRTGTYEQYF,TGCGCCAGCAGCCAAGGTAGGACAGGGACCTACGAGCAGTACTTC
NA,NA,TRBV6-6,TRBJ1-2,CASIPGAQHGYTF,TGTGCCAGCATTCCAGGGGCCCAGCATGGCTACACCTTC
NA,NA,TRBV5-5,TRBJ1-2,CASSLDSRPYGYTF,TGTGCCAGCAGCTTGGACAGCAGGCCCTATGGCTACACCTTC
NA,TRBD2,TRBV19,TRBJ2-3,CASSIIGAPLAGTDTQYF,TGTGCCAGTAGTATAATTGGGGCTCCCCTAGCGGGCACAGATACGCAGTATTTT
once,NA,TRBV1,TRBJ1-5,CTSSQEGQYSNQPQHF,TGCACCAGCAGCCAAGAAGGACAGTATAGCAATCAGCCCCAGCATTTT
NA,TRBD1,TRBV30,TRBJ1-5,CAWSEGTGFNQPQHF,TGTGCCTGGAGTGAAGGGACAGGCTTCAATCAGCCCCAGCATTTT
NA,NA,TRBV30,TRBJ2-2,CAWSIANTGELFF,TGTGCCTGGAGCATTGCGAACACCGGGGAGCTGTTTTTT
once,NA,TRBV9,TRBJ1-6,CASSSEVHSPLHF,TGTGCCAGCAGCTCGGAGGTACATTCACCCCTCCACTTT
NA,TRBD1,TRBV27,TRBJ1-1,CASSSRQGAENTEAFF,TGTGCCAGCAGCTCCAGACAGGGGGCAGAGAACACTGAAGCTTTCTTT
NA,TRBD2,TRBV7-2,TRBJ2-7,CASSQSGGYEQYF,TGTGCCAGCAGCCAGTCGGGGGGCTACGAGCAGTACTTC
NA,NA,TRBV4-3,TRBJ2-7,CASSQVVEGRYEQYF,TGCGCCAGCAGCCAAGTCGTAGAGGGCCGCTACGAGCAGTACTTC
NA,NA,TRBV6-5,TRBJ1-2,CASSYISSTYGYTF,TGTGCCAGCAGTTACATTAGCTCCACCTATGGCTACACCTTC
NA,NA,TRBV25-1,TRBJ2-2,CASSERDTGELFF,TGTGCCAGCAGCGAGAGGGACACCGGGGAGCTGTTTTTT
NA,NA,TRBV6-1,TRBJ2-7,CASSLKGPYEQYF,TGTGCTAGCAGTCTTAAGGGGCCCTACGAGCAGTACTTC
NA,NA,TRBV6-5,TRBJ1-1,CASSYSPLNTEAFF,TGTGCCAGCAGTTACTCTCCTTTGAACACTGAAGCTTTCTTT
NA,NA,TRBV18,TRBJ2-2,CASSPVRSSGTGELFF,TGTGCCAGCTCACCAGTTCGGTCCTCAGGGACCGGGGAGCTGTTTTTT
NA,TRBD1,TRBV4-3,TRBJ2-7,CASSREIGTGAYEQYF,TGCGCCAGCAGCCGAGAAATAGGGACAGGGGCCTACGAGCAGTACTTC
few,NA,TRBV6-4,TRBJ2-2,CASSDRGGTGELFF,TGTGCCAGCAGTGACAGGGGAGGTACCGGGGAGCTGTTTTTT
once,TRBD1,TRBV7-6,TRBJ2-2,CASSLDRGRMTGELFF,TGTGCCAGCAGCTTAGACAGGGGGCGTATGACCGGGGAGCTGTTTTTT
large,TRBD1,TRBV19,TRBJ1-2,CASRGGTGPYGYTF,TGTGCCAGTAGAGGTGGGACAGGGCCCTATGGCTACACCTTC
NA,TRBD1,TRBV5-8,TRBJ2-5,CASSHRQGVWETQYF,TGTGCCAGCAGCCATCGACAGGGGGTATGGGAGACCCAGTACTTC
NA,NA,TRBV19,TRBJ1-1,CASSKWGQGNTEAFF,TGTGCCAGTAGTAAGTGGGGGCAGGGGAACACTGAAGCTTTCTTT
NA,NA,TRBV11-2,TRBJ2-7,CASSPRAGGPYEQYF,TGTGCCAGCAGCCCCCGAGCCGGGGGGCCCTACGAGCAGTACTTC
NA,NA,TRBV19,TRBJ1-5,CASSKGVSNQPQHF,TGTGCCAGTAGTAAAGGGGTTAGCAATCAGCCCCAGCATTTT
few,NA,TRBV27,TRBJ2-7,CASSLGRNYEQYF,TGTGCCAGCAGTTTGGGCAGGAACTACGAGCAGTACTTC
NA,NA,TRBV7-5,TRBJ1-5,CASRKGNRDRFENQPQHF,TGTGCCAGCCGAAAGGGGAACCGGGACAGGTTTGAGAATCAGCCCCAGCATTTT
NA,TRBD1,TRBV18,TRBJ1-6,CASSRTGGNSPLHF,TGTGCCAGCTCACGTACAGGGGGAAATTCACCCCTCCACTTT
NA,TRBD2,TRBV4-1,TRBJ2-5,CASSVQTSGVETQYF,TGCGCCAGCAGCGTACAGACTAGCGGGGTAGAGACCCAGTACTTC
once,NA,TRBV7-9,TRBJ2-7,CASSSTGELYEQYF,TGTGCCAGCAGCTCAACGGGGGAACTCTACGAGCAGTACTTC
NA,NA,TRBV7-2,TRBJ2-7,CASSFGGGGKGEQYF,TGTGCCAGCAGCTTTGGGGGCGGGGGCAAAGGCGAGCAGTACTTC
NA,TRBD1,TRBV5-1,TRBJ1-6,CASSRMTGDNSPLHF,TGCGCCAGCAGCCGGATGACAGGGGATAATTCACCCCTCCACTTT